This TCR beta chain originates from a study of human T cells and chemical hapten exposure. Study as a whole: Doses of diphenylcyclopropenone went to the patients' scalps weekly throughout the roughly 24-week study. Recorded diagnoses among the mostly female patients were alopecia areata, totalis or universalis.

Single cDNA molecules in the library carried unique molecular identifiers attached during preparation. In the original processing: From roughly 23,000 to 700,000 TCRs were found per sample, with a median of roughly 89,000. TCRdb fed the RACE reads into MiXCR, producing one record per CDR3 protein. The V and J calls were not made by the authors but by TCRdb's processing. The sample includes 200,000 to 300,000 distinct CDR3 sequences, roughly 8.9% of them seen just once. The CDR3 runs to 13 residues. The germline V gene encodes CDR1 ENHRY and CDR2 SYGVKD. The V end was cut by 2 bases, the J end by 4 bases, with 8 bases between. Described time point: pre-sensitization, week 0. Stated treatment: therapeutic diphenylcyclopropenone sensitization with weekly scalp DPC.

The sequenced sample was whole blood, obtained in connection with sensitization to the hapten diphenylcyclopropenone (DPC). This receptor was taken from a woman aged 40 to 55 with alopecia areata. Some clones in this sample may be carry-over from other donors' samples. This chain connects TRBV10-3 to TRBJ1-2; D remains unclear. The CDR3 coding sequence is TGTGCCATCAGTGAGATCGGTACCTATGGCTACACCTTC. Residues: CAISEIGTYGYTF.